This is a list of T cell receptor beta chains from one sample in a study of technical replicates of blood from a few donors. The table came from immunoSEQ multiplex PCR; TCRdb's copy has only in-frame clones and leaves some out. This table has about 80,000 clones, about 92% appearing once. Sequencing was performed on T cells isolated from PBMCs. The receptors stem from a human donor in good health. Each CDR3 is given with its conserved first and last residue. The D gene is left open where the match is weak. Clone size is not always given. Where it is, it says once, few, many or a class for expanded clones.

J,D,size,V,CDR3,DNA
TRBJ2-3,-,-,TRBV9,CASSVGGRTDTQYF,TGTGCCAGCAGCGTAGGTGGGAGGACAGATACGCAGTATTTT
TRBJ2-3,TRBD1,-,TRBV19,CASSITTGEDTQYF,TGTGCCAGTAGTATTACGACAGGGGAAGATACGCAGTATTTT
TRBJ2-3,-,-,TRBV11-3,CASSLDSGLYTQYF,TGTGCCAGCAGCTTAGATTCAGGGCTGTATACGCAGTATTTT
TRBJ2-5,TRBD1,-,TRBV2,CASRDTGGETQYF,TGTGCCAGCAGAGATACAGGGGGCGAGACCCAGTACTTC
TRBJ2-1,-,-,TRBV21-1,CASFRGGQGAEDEQFF,TGTGCCAGCTTCCGGGGGGGACAGGGGGCCGAGGATGAGCAGTTCTTC
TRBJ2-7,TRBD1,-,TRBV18,CASSLSGTGVYEQYF,TGTGCCAGCTCACTCTCCGGGACAGGGGTCTACGAGCAGTACTTC
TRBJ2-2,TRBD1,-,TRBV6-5,CASSYLRDSTGELFF,TGTGCCAGCAGTTACCTCCGGGACAGCACCGGGGAGCTGTTTTTT
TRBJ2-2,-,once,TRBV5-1,CASSRGTGELFF,TGCGCCAGCAGCCGGGGTACCGGGGAGCTGTTTTTT
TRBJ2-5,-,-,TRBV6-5,CASSYPGGSQETQYF,TGTGCCAGCAGTTACCCGGGGGGCTCCCAAGAGACCCAGTACTTC
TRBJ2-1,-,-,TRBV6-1,CASSARDSSARFF,TGTGCCAGCAGTGCTAGGGACTCCAGCGCTCGGTTCTTC
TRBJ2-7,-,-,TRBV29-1,CSAQGGQAYEQYF,TGCAGCGCCCAGGGAGGACAGGCCTACGAGCAGTACTTC
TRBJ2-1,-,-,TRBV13,CASSPRQALVNEQFF,TGTGCCAGCAGCCCGCGACAGGCCCTCGTCAATGAGCAGTTCTTC